This TCR beta chain was sequenced for a study of OX40 agonist ivuxolimab in advanced cancers. About the study as a whole: Ivuxolimab was a fully human IgG2 agonistic monoclonal antibody targeting the costimulatory receptor OX40 (CD134). Intravenous ivuxolimab was administered to patients every 2 weeks at six dose levels: 0.01, 0.1, 0.3, 1.5, 3 and 10 mg/kg. Among the roughly 52 dose-escalation patients, 19 had hepatocellular carcinoma, 15 or so melanoma, 9 renal cell carcinoma and 9 head and neck cancer. A male proportion of nearly 85% and a mean age of approximately 61 years, ranging from 23 to 79, were recorded for the dose-escalation cohort. Patients were allowed to have had prior anti-PD-1, anti-PD-L1 or anti-CTLA-4 therapy, and approximately 40% of the dose-escalation patients had previously received checkpoint inhibitors. Partial responses were achieved by three dose-escalation patients, of whom one had hepatocellular carcinoma and two had cutaneous melanoma. The point of sequencing TCRbeta in the periphery was to test whether ivuxolimab changed TCR sequence diversity and drove clonal T-cell expansion. The paper covers the monotherapy dose-escalation part of the phase I ivuxolimab trial, which included N of about 51 patients.

Germline trimming amounts to 2 bases on V and 3 bases on J, with 12 as the count of junction bases outside the gene matches. The CDR3 starts with the cysteine, ends with the phenylalanine, and has 17 residues. Solely the CDR3 DNA is kept, with 51 bases framed from the first base. CDR1 SGHDT and CDR2 YYEEEE are derived from the germline V gene. Turning to this clone: Its antigen is currently not known. Base qualities are not at hand, and no much larger clone is one base apart.

For sequencing of the TCRbeta CDR3 region, genomic DNA was extracted from the sorted cells. The immunoSEQ Assay was used to sequence the TCRbeta CDR3 regions. Held by TCRdb, this immuneACCESS table contains in-frame sequences only and omits some clones. Under half of the omission traces to an unresolved V gene where checked; the cause of the rest is unknown. This sample is represented by around 24,000 clones; over 80% of them were singletons. The ten largest clones add up to around 27% of the sample. Patients with autoimmune disease history or receiving systemic immunosuppression were excluded from the trial. Peripheral blood for TCR sequencing was collected from all dose cohorts at baseline, on cycle 4 day 1, and on cycle 7 day 1. The samples were taken from a phase I, first-in-human, multicenter, open-label dose-escalation trial of ivuxolimab. Adults with locally advanced or metastatic head and neck squamous cell, hepatocellular, melanoma or renal cell carcinoma were enrolled in the trial. CD4+ and CD8+ T cells were sorted separately from peripheral blood before TCR sequencing.

Overall study outcomes, separate from this receptor: Partial responders in the 0.1-3.0 mg/kg groups had among the lowest normalized peripheral clonal expansion, especially among CD8+ T cells. Low levels of normalized T-cell clonal expansion were also seen in some nonresponding patients. After ivuxolimab, expanded clones were on average more numerous among CD8+ T cells than among CD4+ T cells. Clonal expansion of both CD4+ and CD8+ blood T cells was observed from baseline to week 6 at doses 0.1 to 3.0 mg/kg. Antigen specificity was not determined for the clonally expanded peripheral T cells.

Sequenced material: CD4+ or CD8+ T cells sorted from blood, taken in a trial of the OX40 agonist ivuxolimab. This clonotype originated in an adult with an advanced solid tumor such as melanoma, head and neck, liver or kidney cancer. This chain joins TRBV5-6 to TRBJ1-1; TRBD1 matches 8 bases in the middle. The CDR3 loop reads CASSFLQTGARDTEAFF. At the DNA level, the sequence is TGTGCCAGCAGCTTCCTCCAGACAGGGGCGAGGGACACTGAAGCTTTCTTT.